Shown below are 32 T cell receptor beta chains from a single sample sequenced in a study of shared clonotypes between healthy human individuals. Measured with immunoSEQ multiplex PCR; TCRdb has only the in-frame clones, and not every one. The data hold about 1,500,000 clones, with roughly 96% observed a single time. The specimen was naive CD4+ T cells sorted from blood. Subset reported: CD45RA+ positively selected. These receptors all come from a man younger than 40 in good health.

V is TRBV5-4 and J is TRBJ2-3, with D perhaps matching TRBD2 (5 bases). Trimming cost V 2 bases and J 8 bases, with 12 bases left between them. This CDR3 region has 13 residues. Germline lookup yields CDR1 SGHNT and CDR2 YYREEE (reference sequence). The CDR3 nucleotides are TGTGCCAGCAGCTTTCCTCAAGGAGGTACGCAGTATTTT. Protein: CASSFPQGGTQYF.

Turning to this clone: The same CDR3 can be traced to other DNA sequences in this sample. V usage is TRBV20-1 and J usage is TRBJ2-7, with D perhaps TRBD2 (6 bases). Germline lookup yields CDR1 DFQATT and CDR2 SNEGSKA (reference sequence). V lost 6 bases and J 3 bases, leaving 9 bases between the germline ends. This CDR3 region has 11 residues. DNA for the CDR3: TGCAGTGCCGGAGGGAGCTACGAGCAGTACTTC. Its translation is CSAGGSYEQYF.

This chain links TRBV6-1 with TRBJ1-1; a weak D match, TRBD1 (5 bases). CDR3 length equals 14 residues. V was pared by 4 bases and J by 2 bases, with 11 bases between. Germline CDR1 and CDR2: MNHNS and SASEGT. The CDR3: CASSGPGRNTEAFF. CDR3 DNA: TGTGCCAGCAGTGGTCCAGGGAGAAACACTGAAGCTTTCTTT.

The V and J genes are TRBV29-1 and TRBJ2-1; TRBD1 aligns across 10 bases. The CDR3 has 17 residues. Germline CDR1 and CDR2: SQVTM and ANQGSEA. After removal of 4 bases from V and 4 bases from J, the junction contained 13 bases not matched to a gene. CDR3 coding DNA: TGCAGCGTTGTAGTCATGCGTGGACAGGGGGAATACAATGAGCAGTTCTTC. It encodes CSVVVMRGQGEYNEQFF.

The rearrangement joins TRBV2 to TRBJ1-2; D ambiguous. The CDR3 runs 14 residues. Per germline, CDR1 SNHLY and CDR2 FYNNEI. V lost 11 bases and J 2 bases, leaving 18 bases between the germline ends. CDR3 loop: CAGWSGYENYGYTF. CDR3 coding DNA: TGTGCCGGGTGGAGTGGATACGAAAACTATGGCTACACCTTC.

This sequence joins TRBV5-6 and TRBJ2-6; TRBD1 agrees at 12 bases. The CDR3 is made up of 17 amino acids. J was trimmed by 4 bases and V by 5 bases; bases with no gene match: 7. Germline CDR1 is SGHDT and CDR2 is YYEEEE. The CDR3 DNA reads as TGTGCCAGCAGGGCGGGACAGGGGGCGCCCGGGGCCAACGTCCTGACTTTC. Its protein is CASRAGQGAPGANVLTF.

For the CDR3, the DNA is TGTGCCAGCAGCTGGGGAGGGGGAGGCAATCAGCCCCAGCATTTT. Translating it yields CASSWGGGGNQPQHF. This chain links TRBV7-2 with TRBJ1-5; perhaps TRBD1 as D (6 bases). Looked up from germline, CDR1 is SGHTA and CDR2 is FQGNSA. Trimming shortened V by 4 bases and J by 2 bases, and 12 bases separated the two germline ends. The CDR3 is made up of 15 amino acids. The full variable domain, with the rest looked up from reference TRBV7-2 and TRBJ1-5, is GAGVSQSPSNKVTEKGKDVELRCDPISGHTALYWYRQSLGQGLEFLIYFQGNSAPDKSGLPSDRFSAERTGGSVSTLTIQRTQQEDSAVYLCASSWGGGGNQPQHFGDGTRLSIL.

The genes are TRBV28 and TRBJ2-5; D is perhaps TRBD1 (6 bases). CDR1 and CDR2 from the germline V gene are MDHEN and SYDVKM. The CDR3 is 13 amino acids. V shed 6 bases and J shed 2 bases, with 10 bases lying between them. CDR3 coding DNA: TGTGCCAGCAGGGACACAGGGCAAGAGACCCAGTACTTC. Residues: CASRDTGQETQYF.

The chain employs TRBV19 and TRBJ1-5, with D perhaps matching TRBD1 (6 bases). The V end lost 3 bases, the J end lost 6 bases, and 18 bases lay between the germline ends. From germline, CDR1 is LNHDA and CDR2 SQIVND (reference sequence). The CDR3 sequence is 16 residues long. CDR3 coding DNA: TGTGCCAGTAGTATGAAACGGGACACCGTCACTCAGCCCCAGCATTTT. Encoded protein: CASSMKRDTVTQPQHF.

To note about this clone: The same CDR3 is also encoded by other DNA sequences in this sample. The CDR3 DNA is TGTGCCAGCAGCTATGACAGGTACACCGGGGAGCTGTTTTTT. Translated, it gives CASSYDRYTGELFF. The chain employs TRBV27 and TRBJ2-2; D is perhaps TRBD1 (6 bases). Germline values: CDR1 MNHEY, CDR2 SMNVEV (reference sequence). V was shortened by 6 bases and J by 3 bases, with 11 bases between the two germline ends. CDR3 length: 14 amino acids.

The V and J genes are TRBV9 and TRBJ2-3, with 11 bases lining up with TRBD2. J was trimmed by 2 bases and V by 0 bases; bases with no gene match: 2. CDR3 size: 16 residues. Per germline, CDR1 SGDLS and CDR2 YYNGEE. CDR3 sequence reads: CASSVVAGGATDTQYF. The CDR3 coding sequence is TGTGCCAGCAGCGTAGTAGCGGGAGGGGCCACAGATACGCAGTATTTT.

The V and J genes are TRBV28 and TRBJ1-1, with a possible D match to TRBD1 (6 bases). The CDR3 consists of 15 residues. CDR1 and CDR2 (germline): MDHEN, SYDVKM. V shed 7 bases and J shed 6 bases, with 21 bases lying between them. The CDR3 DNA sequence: TGTGCCAGCACACCGTCAGGGGCGGGTATGGCTGAAGCTTTCTTT. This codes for CASTPSGAGMAEAFF.

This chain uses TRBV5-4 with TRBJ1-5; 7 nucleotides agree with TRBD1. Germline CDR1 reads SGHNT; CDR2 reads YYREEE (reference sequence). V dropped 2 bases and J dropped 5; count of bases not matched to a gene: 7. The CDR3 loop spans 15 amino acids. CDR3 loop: CASSLKGARDQPQHF. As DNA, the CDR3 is TGTGCCAGCAGCTTAAAGGGGGCGAGGGATCAGCCCCAGCATTTT.

CDR3 residues: CASSRSTGRNEKLFF. The CDR3 nucleotides are TGTGCCAGCAGCCGATCGACAGGGAGAAATGAAAAACTGTTTTTT. V gene TRBV7-9 combines with J gene TRBJ1-4; the match to TRBD1 covers 7 bases. The germline V gene encodes CDR1 SEHNR and CDR2 FQNEAQ (reference sequence). V shed 5 bases and J 5 bases; nucleotides not matched to a gene: 8. The CDR3 spans 15 residues.

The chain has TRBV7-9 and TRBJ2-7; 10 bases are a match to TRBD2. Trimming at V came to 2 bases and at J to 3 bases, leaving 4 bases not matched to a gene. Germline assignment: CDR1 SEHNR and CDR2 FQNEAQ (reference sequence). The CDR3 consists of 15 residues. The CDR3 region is CASSLPPSGSYEQYF. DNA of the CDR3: TGTGCCAGCAGCTTACCCCCTAGCGGGAGCTACGAGCAGTACTTC.

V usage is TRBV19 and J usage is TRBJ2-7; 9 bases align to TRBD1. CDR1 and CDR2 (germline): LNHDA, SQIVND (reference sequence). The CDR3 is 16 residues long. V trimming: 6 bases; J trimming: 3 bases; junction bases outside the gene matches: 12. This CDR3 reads CASSTSLRGQGYEQYF. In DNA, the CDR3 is TGTGCCAGTAGCACATCGTTACGGGGACAGGGCTACGAGCAGTACTTC.

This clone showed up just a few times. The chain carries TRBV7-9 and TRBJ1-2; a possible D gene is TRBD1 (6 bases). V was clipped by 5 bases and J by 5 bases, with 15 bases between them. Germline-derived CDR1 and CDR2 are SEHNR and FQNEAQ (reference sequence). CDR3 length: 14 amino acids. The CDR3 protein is CASSRGALRYGYTF. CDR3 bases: TGTGCCAGCAGCCGGGGGGCCCTGCGGTATGGCTACACCTTC. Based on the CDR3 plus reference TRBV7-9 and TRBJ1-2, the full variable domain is DTGVSQNPRHKITKRGQNVTFRCDPISEHNRLYWYRQTLGQGPEFLTYFQNEAQLEKSRLLSDRFSAERPKGSFSTLEIQRTEQGDSAMYLCASSRGALRYGYTFGSGTRLTVV.

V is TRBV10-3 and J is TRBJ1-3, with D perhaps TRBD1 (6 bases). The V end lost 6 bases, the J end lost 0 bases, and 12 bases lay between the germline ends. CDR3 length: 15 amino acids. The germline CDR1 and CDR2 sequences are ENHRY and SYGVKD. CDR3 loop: CAISEGVSSGNTIYF. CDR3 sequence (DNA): TGTGCCATCAGCGAGGGGGTGAGCTCTGGAAACACCATATATTTT.

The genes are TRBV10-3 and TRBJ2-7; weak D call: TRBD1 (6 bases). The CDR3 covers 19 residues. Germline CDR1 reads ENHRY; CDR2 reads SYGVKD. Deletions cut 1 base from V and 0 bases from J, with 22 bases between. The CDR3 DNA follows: TGTGCCATCAGTGAGTTCCGGGACACGGACCTGGCAAGCTCCTACGAGCAGTACTTC. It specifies CAISEFRDTDLASSYEQYF.

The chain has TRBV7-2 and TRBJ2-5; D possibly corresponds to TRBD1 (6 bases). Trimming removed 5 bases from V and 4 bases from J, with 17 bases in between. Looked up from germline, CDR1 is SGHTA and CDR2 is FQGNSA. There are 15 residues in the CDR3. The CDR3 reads CASSPRQVGGETQYF. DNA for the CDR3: TGTGCCAGCAGCCCCCGACAGGTTGGGGGAGAGACCCAGTACTTC.

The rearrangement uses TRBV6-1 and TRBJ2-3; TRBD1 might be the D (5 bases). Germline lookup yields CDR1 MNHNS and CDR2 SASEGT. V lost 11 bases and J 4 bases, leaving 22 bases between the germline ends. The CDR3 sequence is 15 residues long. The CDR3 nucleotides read TGTGCCGCACGAAGGAACACGAAGGGGCCAGATACGCAGTATTTT. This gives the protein CAARRNTKGPDTQYF.

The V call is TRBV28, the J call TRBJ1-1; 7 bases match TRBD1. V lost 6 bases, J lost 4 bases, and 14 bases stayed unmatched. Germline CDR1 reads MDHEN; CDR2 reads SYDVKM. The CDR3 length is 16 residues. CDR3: CASRFYSGGKTTEAFF. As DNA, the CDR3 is TGTGCCAGCAGATTTTACTCAGGGGGGAAGACCACTGAAGCTTTCTTT.

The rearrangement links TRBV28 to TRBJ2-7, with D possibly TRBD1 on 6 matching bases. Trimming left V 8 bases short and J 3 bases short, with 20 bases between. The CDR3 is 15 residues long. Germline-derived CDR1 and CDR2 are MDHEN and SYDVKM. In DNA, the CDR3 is TGTGCCAGCCATACCAACAGGGCGTACAGCTACGAGCAGTACTTC. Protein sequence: CASHTNRAYSYEQYF.

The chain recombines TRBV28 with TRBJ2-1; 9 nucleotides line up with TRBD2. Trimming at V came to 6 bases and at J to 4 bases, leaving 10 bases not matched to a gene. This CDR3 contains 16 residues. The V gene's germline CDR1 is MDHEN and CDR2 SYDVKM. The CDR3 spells CASRPGLASVYNEQFF. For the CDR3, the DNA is TGTGCCAGCAGGCCAGGACTAGCGTCGGTTTACAATGAGCAGTTCTTC.

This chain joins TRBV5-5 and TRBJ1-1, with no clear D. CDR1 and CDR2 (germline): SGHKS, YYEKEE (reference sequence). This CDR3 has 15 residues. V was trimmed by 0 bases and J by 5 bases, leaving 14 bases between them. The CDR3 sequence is CASSLARARWTEAFF. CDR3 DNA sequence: TGTGCCAGCAGCTTGGCGCGGGCCCGGTGGACTGAAGCTTTCTTT.

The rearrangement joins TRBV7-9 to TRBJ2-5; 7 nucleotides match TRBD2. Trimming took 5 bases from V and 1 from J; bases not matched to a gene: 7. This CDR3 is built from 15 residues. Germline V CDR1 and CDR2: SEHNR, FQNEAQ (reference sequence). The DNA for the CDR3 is TGTGCCAGCAGCATCGGGGCTAGCGGCCAAGAGACCCAGTACTTC. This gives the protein CASSIGASGQETQYF.

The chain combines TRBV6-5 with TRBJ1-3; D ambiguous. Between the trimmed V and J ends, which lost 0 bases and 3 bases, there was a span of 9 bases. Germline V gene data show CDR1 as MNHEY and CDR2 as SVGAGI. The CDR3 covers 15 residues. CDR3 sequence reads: CASSYSGSNGNTIYF. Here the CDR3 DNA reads TGTGCCAGCAGTTACTCGGGCAGCAATGGAAACACCATATATTTT.

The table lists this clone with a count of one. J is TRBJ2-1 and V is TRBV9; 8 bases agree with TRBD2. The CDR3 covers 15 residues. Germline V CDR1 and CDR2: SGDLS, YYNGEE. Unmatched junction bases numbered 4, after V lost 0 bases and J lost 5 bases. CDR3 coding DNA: TGTGCCAGCAGCGTAGGGACTAGCTCTAACAATGAGCAGTTCTTC. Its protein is CASSVGTSSNNEQFF.

DNA for the CDR3: TGTGCCAGCAGCGAAAGGGAGACCGGGGCCAACGTCCTGACTTTC. It codes for CASSERETGANVLTF. The chain combines TRBV7-3 with TRBJ2-6, with D possibly TRBD2 on 5 matching bases. The V end lost 5 bases, the J end lost 4 bases, and 12 bases lay between the germline ends. This CDR3 region has 15 residues. Germline V gene lookup returns CDR1 SGHTA and CDR2 FQGTGA. The full variable domain, in which reference TRBV7-3 and TRBJ2-6 provide the parts outside the CDR3, is GAGVSQTPSNKVTEKGKYVELRCDPISGHTALYWYRQSLGQGPEFLIYFQGTGAADDSGLPNDRFFAVRPEGSVSTLKIQRTERGDSAVYLCASSERETGANVLTFGAGSRLTVL.

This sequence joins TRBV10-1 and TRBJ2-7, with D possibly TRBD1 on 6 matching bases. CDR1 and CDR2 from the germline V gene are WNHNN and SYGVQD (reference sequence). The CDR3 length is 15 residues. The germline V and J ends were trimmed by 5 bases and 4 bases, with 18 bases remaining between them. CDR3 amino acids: CASSRHRDNVYEQYF. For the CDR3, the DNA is TGCGCCAGCAGTCGCCACCGGGACAATGTTTACGAGCAGTACTTC.

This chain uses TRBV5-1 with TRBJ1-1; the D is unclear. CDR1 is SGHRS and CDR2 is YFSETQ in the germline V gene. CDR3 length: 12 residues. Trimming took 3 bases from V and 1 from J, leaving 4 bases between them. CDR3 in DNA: TGCGCCAGCAGCTGGGGGAACACTGAAGCTTTCTTT. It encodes CASSWGNTEAFF.

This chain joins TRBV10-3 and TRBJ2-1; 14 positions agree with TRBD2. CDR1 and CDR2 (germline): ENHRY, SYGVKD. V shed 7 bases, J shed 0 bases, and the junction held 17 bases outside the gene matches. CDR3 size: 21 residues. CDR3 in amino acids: CAIKRGMGLAGVGDSYNEQFF. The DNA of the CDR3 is TGTGCCATCAAACGGGGGATGGGACTAGCGGGAGTTGGAGACTCCTACAATGAGCAGTTCTTC.